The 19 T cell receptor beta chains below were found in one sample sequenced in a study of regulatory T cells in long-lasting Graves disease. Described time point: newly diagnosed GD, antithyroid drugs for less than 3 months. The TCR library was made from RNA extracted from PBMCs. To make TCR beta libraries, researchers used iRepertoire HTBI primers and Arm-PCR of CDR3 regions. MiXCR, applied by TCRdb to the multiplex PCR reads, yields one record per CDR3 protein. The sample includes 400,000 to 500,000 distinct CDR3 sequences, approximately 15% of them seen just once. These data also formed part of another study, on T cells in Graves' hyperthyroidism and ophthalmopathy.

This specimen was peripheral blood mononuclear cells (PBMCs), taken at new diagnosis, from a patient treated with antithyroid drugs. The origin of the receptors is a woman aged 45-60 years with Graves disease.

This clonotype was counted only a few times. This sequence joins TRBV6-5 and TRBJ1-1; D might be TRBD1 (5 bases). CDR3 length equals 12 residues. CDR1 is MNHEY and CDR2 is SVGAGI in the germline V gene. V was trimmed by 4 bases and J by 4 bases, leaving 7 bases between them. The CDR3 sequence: CASSSGSTEAFF. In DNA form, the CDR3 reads TGTGCCAGCAGTTCAGGGTCCACTGAAGCTTTCTTT.

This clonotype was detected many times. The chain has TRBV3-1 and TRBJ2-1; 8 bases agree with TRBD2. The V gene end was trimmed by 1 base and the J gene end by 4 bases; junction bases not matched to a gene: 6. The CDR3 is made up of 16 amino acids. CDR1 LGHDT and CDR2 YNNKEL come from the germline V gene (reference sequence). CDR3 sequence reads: CASSQGRGGGYNEQFF. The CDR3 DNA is TGTGCCAGCAGCCAAGGAAGGGGCGGGGGGTACAATGAGCAGTTCTTC.

CDR3 residues: CASSPRLEGGELFF. CDR3 coding DNA: TGTGCCAGCAGCCCGCGACTAGAGGGCGGGGAGCTGTTTTTT. The rearrangement links TRBV7-9 to TRBJ2-2, with a tentative D call TRBD2 (6 bases). The V end was cut by 5 bases, the J end by 7 bases, with 14 bases between. The CDR3 contains 14 residues. The V gene's germline CDR1 is SEHNR and CDR2 FQNEAQ (reference sequence).

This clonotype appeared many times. The CDR3 DNA follows: TGTGCCAGCAGTGATTTCGGACAGCCCGTTAGTGAAAAACTGTTTTTT. It is translated as CASSDFGQPVSEKLFF. The rearrangement uses TRBV2 and TRBJ1-4, with D possibly matching TRBD1 (6 bases). This CDR3 comprises 16 residues. V was pared by 3 bases and J by 7 bases, with 18 bases between. Germline values: CDR1 SNHLY, CDR2 FYNNEI.

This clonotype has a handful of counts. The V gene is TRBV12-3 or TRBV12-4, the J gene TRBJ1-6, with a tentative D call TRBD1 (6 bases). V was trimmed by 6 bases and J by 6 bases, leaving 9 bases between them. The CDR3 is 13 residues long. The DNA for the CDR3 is TGTGCCAGCAGAGGGGGGGGTAATTCACCCCTCCACTTT. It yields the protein CASRGGGNSPLHF.

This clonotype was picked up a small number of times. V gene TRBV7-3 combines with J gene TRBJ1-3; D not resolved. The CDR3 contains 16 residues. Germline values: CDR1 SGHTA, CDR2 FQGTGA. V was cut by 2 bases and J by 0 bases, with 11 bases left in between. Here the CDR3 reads CASSLEFVGSGNTIYF. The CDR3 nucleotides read TGTGCCAGCAGCTTAGAATTCGTCGGCTCTGGAAACACCATATATTTT.

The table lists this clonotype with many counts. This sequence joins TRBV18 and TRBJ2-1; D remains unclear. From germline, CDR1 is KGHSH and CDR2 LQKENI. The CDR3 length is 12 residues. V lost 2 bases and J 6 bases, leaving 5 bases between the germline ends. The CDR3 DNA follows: TGTGCCAGCTCACCAGTGACCAATGAGCAGTTCTTC. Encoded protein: CASSPVTNEQFF.

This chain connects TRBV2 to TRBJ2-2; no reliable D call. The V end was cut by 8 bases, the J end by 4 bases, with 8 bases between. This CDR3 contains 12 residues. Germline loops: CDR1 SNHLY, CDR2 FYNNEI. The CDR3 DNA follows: TGTGCCAGCCTCAGAGGCACCGGGGAGCTGTTTTTT. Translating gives CASLRGTGELFF. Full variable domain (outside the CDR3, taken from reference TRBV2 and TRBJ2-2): EPEVTQTPSHQVTQMGQEVILRCVPISNHLYFYWYRQILGQKVEFLVSFYNNEISEKSEIFDDQFSVERPDGSNFTLKIRSTKLEDSAMYFCASLRGTGELFFGEGSRLTVL.

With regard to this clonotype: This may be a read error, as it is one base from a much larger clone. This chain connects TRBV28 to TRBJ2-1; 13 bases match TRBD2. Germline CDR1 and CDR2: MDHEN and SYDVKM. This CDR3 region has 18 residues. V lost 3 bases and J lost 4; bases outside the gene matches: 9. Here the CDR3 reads CASSFRLAGGLQYNEQFF. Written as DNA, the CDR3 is TGTGCCAGCAGTTTCCGACTAGCGGGAGGCTTACAGTACAATGAGCAGTTCTTC. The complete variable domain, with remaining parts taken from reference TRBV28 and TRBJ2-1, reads DVKVTQSSRYLVKRTGEKVFLECVQDMDHENMFWYRQDPGLGLRLIYFSYDVKMKEKGDIPEGYSVSREKKERFSLILESASTNQTSMYLCASSFRLAGGLQYNEQFFGPGTRLTVL.

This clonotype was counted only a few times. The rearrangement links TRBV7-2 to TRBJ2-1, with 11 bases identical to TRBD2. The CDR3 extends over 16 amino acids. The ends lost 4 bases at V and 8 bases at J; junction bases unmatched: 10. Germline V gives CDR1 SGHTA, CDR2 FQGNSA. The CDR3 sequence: CASSSTSGSLIDEQFF. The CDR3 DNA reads TGTGCCAGCAGCTCAACTAGCGGGAGTCTTATCGATGAGCAGTTCTTC.

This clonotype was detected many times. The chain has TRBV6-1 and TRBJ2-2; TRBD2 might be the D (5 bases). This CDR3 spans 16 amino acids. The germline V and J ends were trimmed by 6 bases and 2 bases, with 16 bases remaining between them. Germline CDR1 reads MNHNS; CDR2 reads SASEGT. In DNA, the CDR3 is TGTGCCAGCAGCCAGGTGGGAGTACTCAACACCGGGGAGCTGTTTTTT. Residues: CASSQVGVLNTGELFF.

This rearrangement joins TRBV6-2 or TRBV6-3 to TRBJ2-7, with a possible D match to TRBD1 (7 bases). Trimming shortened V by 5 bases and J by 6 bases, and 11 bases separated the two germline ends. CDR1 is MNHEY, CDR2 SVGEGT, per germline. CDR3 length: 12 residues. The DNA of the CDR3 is TGTGCCAGCAGTGCCAGGGGGGTCGAGCAGTACTTC. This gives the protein CASSARGVEQYF.

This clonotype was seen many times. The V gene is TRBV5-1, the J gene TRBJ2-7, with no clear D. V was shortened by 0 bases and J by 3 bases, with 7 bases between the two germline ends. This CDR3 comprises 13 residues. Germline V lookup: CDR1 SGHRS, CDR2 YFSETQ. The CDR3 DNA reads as TGCGCCAGCAGCTTGGGACAAGTCTACGAGCAGTACTTC. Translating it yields CASSLGQVYEQYF. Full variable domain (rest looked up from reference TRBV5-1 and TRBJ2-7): KAGVTQTPRYLIKTRGQQVTLSCSPISGHRSVSWYQQTPGQGLQFLFEYFSETQRNKGNFPGRFSGRQFSNSRSEMNVSTLELGDSALYLCASSLGQVYEQYFGPGTRLTVT.

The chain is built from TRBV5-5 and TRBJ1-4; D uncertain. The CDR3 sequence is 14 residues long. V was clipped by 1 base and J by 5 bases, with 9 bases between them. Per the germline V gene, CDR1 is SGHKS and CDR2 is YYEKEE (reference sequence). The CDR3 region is CASSLYGSNEKLFF. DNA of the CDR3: TGTGCCAGCAGCTTGTATGGGTCAAATGAAAAACTGTTTTTT.

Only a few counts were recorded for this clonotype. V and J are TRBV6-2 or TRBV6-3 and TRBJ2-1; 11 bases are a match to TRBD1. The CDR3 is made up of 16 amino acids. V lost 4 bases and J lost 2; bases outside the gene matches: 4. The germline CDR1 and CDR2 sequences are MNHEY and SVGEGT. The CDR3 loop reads CASSSGTGGTYNEQFF. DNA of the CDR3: TGTGCCAGCAGTTCCGGGACAGGGGGAACCTACAATGAGCAGTTCTTC.

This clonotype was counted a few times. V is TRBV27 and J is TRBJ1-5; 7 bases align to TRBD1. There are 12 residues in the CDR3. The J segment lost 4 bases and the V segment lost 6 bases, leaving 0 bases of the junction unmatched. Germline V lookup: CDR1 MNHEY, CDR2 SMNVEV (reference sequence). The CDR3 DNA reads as TGTGCCAGCAGGGGACAGAATCAGCCCCAGCATTTT. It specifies CASRGQNQPQHF.

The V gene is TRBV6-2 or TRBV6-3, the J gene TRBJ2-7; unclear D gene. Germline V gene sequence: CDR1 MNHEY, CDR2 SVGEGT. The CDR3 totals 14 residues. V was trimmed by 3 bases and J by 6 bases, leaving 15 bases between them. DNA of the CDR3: TGTGCCAGCAGTTATCGGCAGGATAAATTCGAGCAGTACTTC. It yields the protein CASSYRQDKFEQYF.

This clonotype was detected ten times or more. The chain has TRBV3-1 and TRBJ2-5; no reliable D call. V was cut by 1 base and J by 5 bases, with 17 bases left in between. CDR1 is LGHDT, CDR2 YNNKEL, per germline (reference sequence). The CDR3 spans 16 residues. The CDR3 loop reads CASSQGVQSVGETQYF. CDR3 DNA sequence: TGTGCCAGCAGCCAAGGGGTGCAGTCGGTGGGGGAGACCCAGTACTTC.

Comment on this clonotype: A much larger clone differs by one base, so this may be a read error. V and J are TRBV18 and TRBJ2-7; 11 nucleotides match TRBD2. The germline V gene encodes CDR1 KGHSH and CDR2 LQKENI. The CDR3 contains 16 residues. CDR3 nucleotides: TGTGCCAACTCACCACAAAAGGGGACTAGCGGCTACGAGCAGTACTTC. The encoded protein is CANSPQKGTSGYEQYF.